The rows below give T cell receptor beta chains drawn from one sample of a study of beta chain features in type 1 diabetes. Clones were sequenced by immunoSEQ multiplex PCR, and TCRdb holds only the in-frame ones, with some missing. The data show over 700,000 clones, about a sixth seen once. The sample was naive CD4+ T cells from blood. The receptors shown here come from a woman younger than 30 in good health. CDR3s include the opening cysteine and the closing phenylalanine or tryptophan. The order of the fields is J gene, V gene, clone size, D gene, CDR3 DNA, CDR3 protein. D genes are given only for firm matches. Where a row states a size, it is once, few, many or the class of an expanded clone; other rows omit it.

j_gene: TRBJ1-2
v_gene: TRBV15
abundance: few
d_gene: .
CDR3nt: TGTGCCACCAGCAGAGACTCGGACACCTATGGCTACACCTTC
CDR3aa: CATSRDSDTYGYTF

j_gene: TRBJ1-5
v_gene: TRBV27
abundance: few
d_gene: .
CDR3nt: TGTGCCAGCAGTCTCTCGTACCCGGGACGGACGCTAGAAATCAATCAGCCCCAGCATTTT
CDR3aa: CASSLSYPGRTLEINQPQHF

j_gene: TRBJ2-5
v_gene: TRBV6-1
abundance: .
d_gene: .
CDR3nt: TGTGCCAGCAGGGAGCCGGGGCGTGAGACCCAGTACTTC
CDR3aa: CASREPGRETQYF

j_gene: TRBJ2-1
v_gene: TRBV18
abundance: .
d_gene: TRBD2
CDR3nt: TGTGCCAGCTCACCACAGACTAGCGGGAGTGGTAATGAGCAGTTCTTC
CDR3aa: CASSPQTSGSGNEQFF

j_gene: TRBJ2-4
v_gene: TRBV28
abundance: .
d_gene: .
CDR3nt: TGTGCCAGACCCCAGAGGACAGATCTAGCCAAAAACATTCAGTACTTC
CDR3aa: CARPQRTDLAKNIQYF

j_gene: TRBJ2-4
v_gene: TRBV7-9
abundance: few
d_gene: .
CDR3nt: TGTGCCAGCAGCTCTTCATGGGAAGTGAGAGACAACATTCAGTACTTC
CDR3aa: CASSSSWEVRDNIQYF

j_gene: TRBJ2-5
v_gene: TRBV14
abundance: few
d_gene: .
CDR3nt: TGTGCCAGCAGCCAAGAGTGGCGGGGACAAGAGACCCAGTACTTC
CDR3aa: CASSQEWRGQETQYF

j_gene: TRBJ2-1
v_gene: TRBV2
abundance: few
d_gene: .
CDR3nt: TGTGCCAGCAGTGAAGAGGGGCGGACCTCCTACAATGAGCAGTTCTTC
CDR3aa: CASSEEGRTSYNEQFF

j_gene: TRBJ2-3
v_gene: TRBV7-2
abundance: .
d_gene: .
CDR3nt: TGTGCCAGCAGCTTAGATCGGTCAGATACGCAGTATTTT
CDR3aa: CASSLDRSDTQYF

j_gene: TRBJ2-1
v_gene: TRBV7-2
abundance: few
d_gene: .
CDR3nt: TGTGCCACCACACAGGGATACATCCCCAATGAGCAGTTCTTC
CDR3aa: CATTQGYIPNEQFF

j_gene: TRBJ2-3
v_gene: TRBV18
abundance: few
d_gene: .
CDR3nt: TGTGCCAGCTCACCACAAGGGACTAGCACAGATACGCAGTATTTT
CDR3aa: CASSPQGTSTDTQYF

j_gene: TRBJ2-7
v_gene: TRBV15
abundance: .
d_gene: .
CDR3nt: TGTGCCACCAGCAGAGTGGAACTCTACGAGCAGTACTTC
CDR3aa: CATSRVELYEQYF

j_gene: TRBJ2-7
v_gene: TRBV7-2
abundance: .
d_gene: .
CDR3nt: TGTGCCAGCAGCCCTCCGAGCTCCTACGAGCAGTACTTC
CDR3aa: CASSPPSSYEQYF

j_gene: TRBJ1-2
v_gene: TRBV27
abundance: .
d_gene: .
CDR3nt: TGTGCCAGCAGTTTATACGATCGGGGCTATGGCTACACCTTC
CDR3aa: CASSLYDRGYGYTF

j_gene: TRBJ2-6
v_gene: TRBV7-3
abundance: few
d_gene: .
CDR3nt: TGTGCCAGCAGCCAGGACAGAACCTCTGGGGCCAACGTCCTGACTTTC
CDR3aa: CASSQDRTSGANVLTF

j_gene: TRBJ2-2
v_gene: TRBV7-8
abundance: .
d_gene: TRBD1
CDR3nt: TGTGCCAGCAGCTTAAGGGACAGGCAAAACACCGGGGAGCTGTTTTTT
CDR3aa: CASSLRDRQNTGELFF

j_gene: TRBJ2-2
v_gene: TRBV4-3
abundance: .
d_gene: TRBD2
CDR3nt: TGCGCCAGCAGCCAAGATAGGCTAGCGGCCTTTCCCACCGGGGAGCTGTTTTTT
CDR3aa: CASSQDRLAAFPTGELFF

j_gene: TRBJ2-2
v_gene: TRBV7-9
abundance: few
d_gene: .
CDR3nt: TGTGCCAGCAGCTTAGGGGGGCAAAGCGGGGAGCTGTTTTTT
CDR3aa: CASSLGGQSGELFF

j_gene: TRBJ2-3
v_gene: TRBV7-8
abundance: .
d_gene: .
CDR3nt: TGTGCCAGCAGCTTGAGTAGGGAAGATACGCAGTATTTT
CDR3aa: CASSLSREDTQYF

j_gene: TRBJ2-5
v_gene: TRBV7-9
abundance: .
d_gene: .
CDR3nt: TGTGCCAGCAGCTTATGGGAAAGGGAGACCCAGTACTTC
CDR3aa: CASSLWERETQYF

j_gene: TRBJ2-7
v_gene: TRBV10-3
abundance: many
d_gene: TRBD1
CDR3nt: TGTGCCATCAGTGAGACCCGACAGGGGGCGGGTGAGCAGTACTTC
CDR3aa: CAISETRQGAGEQYF

j_gene: TRBJ2-2
v_gene: TRBV4-3
abundance: .
d_gene: TRBD2
CDR3nt: TGCGCCAGCAGAGGAGACCTGACTAGCGGATACACCGGGGAGCTGTTTTTT
CDR3aa: CASRGDLTSGYTGELFF

j_gene: TRBJ2-4
v_gene: TRBV18
abundance: .
d_gene: .
CDR3nt: TGTGCCAGCTCACCCCCGGGTTTAGCCAAAAACATTCAGTACTTC
CDR3aa: CASSPPGLAKNIQYF

j_gene: TRBJ2-4
v_gene: TRBV21-1
abundance: few
d_gene: .
CDR3nt: TGTGCCAGCAGCAAAGAGGGAGGTGGGACAGGGGATTATAACATTCAGTACTTC
CDR3aa: CASSKEGGGTGDYNIQYF

j_gene: TRBJ2-7
v_gene: TRBV28
abundance: few
d_gene: TRBD1
CDR3nt: TGTGCCAGCAGTCAACCGGGACAGGGGTCCTACGAGCAGTACTTC
CDR3aa: CASSQPGQGSYEQYF

j_gene: TRBJ2-3
v_gene: TRBV12-5
abundance: .
d_gene: TRBD2
CDR3nt: TGTGCTAGTGGTCCCGGGACTAGCGGGAATCCAGATACGCAGTATTTT
CDR3aa: CASGPGTSGNPDTQYF

j_gene: TRBJ1-2
v_gene: TRBV19
abundance: .
d_gene: .
CDR3nt: TGTGCCAGTAGTATAGACGCGGACGGCCTCTATGGCTACACCTTC
CDR3aa: CASSIDADGLYGYTF

j_gene: TRBJ2-7
v_gene: TRBV5-1
abundance: .
d_gene: .
CDR3nt: TGCGCCAGCAGCTTGGCCGGGACACACTACGAGCAGTACTTC
CDR3aa: CASSLAGTHYEQYF

j_gene: TRBJ2-1
v_gene: TRBV15
abundance: .
d_gene: TRBD2
CDR3nt: TGTGCCACCAGCAGAGCAGAGGGACTAGCGGGAGCATATGAGCAGTTCTTC
CDR3aa: CATSRAEGLAGAYEQFF

j_gene: TRBJ1-1
v_gene: TRBV7-9
abundance: .
d_gene: .
CDR3nt: TGTGCCAGCAGCTTAGGTGAAAACACTGAAGCTTTCTTT
CDR3aa: CASSLGENTEAFF